A selection of T cell receptor beta chains follows, all from one sample in a study of monozygotic twins with inflammatory bowel disease. Following a re-call of the 5' RACE reads, TCRdb has one entry per CDR3 protein and lacks DNA. The sample holds 400,000 or so distinct CDR3 sequences. Input material: blood. These receptors were collected from a human donor with ulcerative colitis or Crohn's disease, or a healthy co-twin of an affected twin (not recorded which). The CDR3 runs from the conserved cysteine through the conserved F or W. Each record gives: J gene, V gene, CDR3 protein.

J gene: TRBJ2-2; V gene: TRBV2; CDR3 protein: CASKDVMAFPELFF
J gene: TRBJ1-4; V gene: TRBV6-5; CDR3 protein: CASSYERFAGGSTNEKLFF
J gene: TRBJ1-6; V gene: TRBV7-9; CDR3 protein: CASSPGSNSPLHF
J gene: TRBJ1-1; V gene: TRBV7-2; CDR3 protein: CASSLASENTEAFF
J gene: TRBJ1-2; V gene: TRBV6-1; CDR3 protein: CASSERLTGTYGYTF
J gene: TRBJ1-1; V gene: TRBV4-1; CDR3 protein: CASSQDRLRTGRNTEAFF
J gene: TRBJ2-2; V gene: TRBV5-1; CDR3 protein: CASSPAEKSRTGELFF
J gene: TRBJ2-5; V gene: TRBV20-1; CDR3 protein: CSGSVSGGKETQYF
J gene: TRBJ2-3; V gene: TRBV2; CDR3 protein: CASGGDTYTDTQYF
J gene: TRBJ2-5; V gene: TRBV20-1; CDR3 protein: CSALIRYQETQYF
J gene: TRBJ1-1; V gene: TRBV7-2; CDR3 protein: CASSLVTASEAFF
J gene: TRBJ2-2; V gene: TRBV10-3; CDR3 protein: CAIRSDRATGELFF
J gene: TRBJ1-1; V gene: TRBV24-1; CDR3 protein: CATSDLGNTEAFF
J gene: TRBJ1-1; V gene: TRBV7-9; CDR3 protein: CASSPPGRTNTEAFF
J gene: TRBJ2-7; V gene: TRBV6-2/TRBV6-3; CDR3 protein: CASSSRDRRTYEQYF
J gene: TRBJ2-3; V gene: TRBV15; CDR3 protein: CATNYGQTYTDTQYF
J gene: TRBJ1-1; V gene: TRBV15; CDR3 protein: CATSSDEGRRGEAFF
J gene: TRBJ1-5; V gene: TRBV5-5; CDR3 protein: CASSSQGSGQPQHF
J gene: TRBJ2-1; V gene: TRBV30; CDR3 protein: CAWSVTSGSVGQFF
J gene: TRBJ2-5; V gene: TRBV24-1; CDR3 protein: CATSDLPGQGGKETQYF
J gene: TRBJ2-1; V gene: TRBV5-1; CDR3 protein: CASSSSPSGEQFF
J gene: TRBJ2-1; V gene: TRBV12-3/TRBV12-4; CDR3 protein: CAAQAGGQNEQFF
J gene: TRBJ2-1; V gene: TRBV7-2; CDR3 protein: CASSLRGGTYNEQFF
J gene: TRBJ2-3; V gene: TRBV18; CDR3 protein: CASSPTGTGQTDTQYF
J gene: TRBJ2-3; V gene: TRBV7-9; CDR3 protein: CASSLNSASGRFEYF
J gene: TRBJ2-2; V gene: TRBV27; CDR3 protein: CASSLYRDRGNGELFF
J gene: TRBJ2-1; V gene: TRBV28; CDR3 protein: CASSPLGGARVEDEQFF
J gene: TRBJ1-1; V gene: TRBV6-5; CDR3 protein: CASSYWGSTEAFF
J gene: TRBJ2-7; V gene: TRBV7-3; CDR3 protein: CASSLTGSDEQYF
J gene: TRBJ1-1; V gene: TRBV11-2; CDR3 protein: CASSSWGTGAEAFF
J gene: TRBJ2-7; V gene: TRBV18; CDR3 protein: CASSRGTTKGDEQYF
J gene: TRBJ2-7; V gene: TRBV5-6; CDR3 protein: CASSNKPTSGRRYEQYF
J gene: TRBJ2-7; V gene: TRBV5-1; CDR3 protein: CASSLGSGLAAYEQYF
J gene: TRBJ2-5; V gene: TRBV7-2; CDR3 protein: CASSSRDREKTQYF
J gene: TRBJ1-3; V gene: TRBV20-1; CDR3 protein: CSALRTPSSGNTIYF
J gene: TRBJ2-2; V gene: TRBV7-2; CDR3 protein: CASSTRMVTGELFF
J gene: TRBJ1-2; V gene: TRBV7-2; CDR3 protein: CASSAGRGYTF
J gene: TRBJ2-7; V gene: TRBV18; CDR3 protein: CASSPTGAPSYEQYF
J gene: TRBJ2-2; V gene: TRBV11-2; CDR3 protein: CASSYRITNSTGELFF
J gene: TRBJ1-2; V gene: TRBV20-1; CDR3 protein: CSAWTDSYGYTF
J gene: TRBJ1-1; V gene: TRBV4-3; CDR3 protein: CASSQHDGNTEAFF
J gene: TRBJ2-1; V gene: TRBV14; CDR3 protein: CASSPAGTGNEQFF
J gene: TRBJ2-2; V gene: TRBV11-2; CDR3 protein: CASSLSGARITGELFF
J gene: TRBJ1-1; V gene: TRBV12-3/TRBV12-4; CDR3 protein: CASSRGTGSNMNTEAFF
J gene: TRBJ1-1; V gene: TRBV25-1; CDR3 protein: CASVPPRNTEAFF
J gene: TRBJ1-4; V gene: TRBV7-8; CDR3 protein: CASSLLFLRGANEKLFF
J gene: TRBJ1-1; V gene: TRBV28; CDR3 protein: CASNSGTPNTEAFF
J gene: TRBJ2-1; V gene: TRBV6-2/TRBV6-3; CDR3 protein: CASSTIAEQFF
J gene: TRBJ1-1; V gene: TRBV27; CDR3 protein: CASASYVDRTEAFF
J gene: TRBJ1-4; V gene: TRBV12-3/TRBV12-4; CDR3 protein: CASSPRTGGPSSNEKLFF